This T cell receptor (beta chain) was profiled in a study of blood T cell repertoires in COVID-19. The CDR3 runs 14 residues. Trimming took 4 bases from V and 1 from J; bases not matched to a gene: 2. Germline CDR1 reads SGHRS; CDR2 reads YFSETQ. How the authors handled the data: Using reference gene primer amplification, nucleated cell counts were estimated. Sequencing used immunoSEQ multiplex PCR; TCRdb keeps in-frame clones, though not all of them. V, J and clone size reflect that table, while D and trimming were determined from the DNA. The sample includes 200,000 to 250,000 clones, 80% of them seen just once.

The sequence was collected from a woman in her 70s with acute or convalescent COVID-19. The sample consisted of peripheral blood. This chain joins TRBV5-1 and TRBJ1-1; 9 bases agree with TRBD1. The CDR3 nucleotides read TGCGCCAGCAGCCGGACAGGGGAGAACACTGAAGCTTTCTTT. Encoded protein: CASSRTGENTEAFF.